The present TCR beta chain was sequenced within a study of T-cell reconstitution after alpha-beta-depleted transplantation in children. Study results and caveats: At the one-year point after transplant, T-cell counts and TCRbeta diversity were found to come mostly from T cells that had been newly produced. There were reportedly several hundred expanded graft clones from which alpha-beta T cells came about two months after transplant.

With 3 bases removed from V and 1 base from J, the gap between germline ends came to 18 bases. The CDR3 sequence is 16 residues long. From germline, CDR1 is DFQATT and CDR2 SNEGSKA (reference sequence). Researchers prepared the TCRbeta library using unique molecular identifiers, the study reports. TCRdb itself ran the PCR reads through MiXCR, one entry per CDR3 protein. Seen here are some 200,000 distinct CDR3 sequences, roughly 6.3% observed once, and the top ten hold roughly 4.8%. This clonotype has ten or more counts. What it recognizes is unknown. The input for sequencing was PBMCs, taken before TCRalphabeta/CD19-depleted stem cell transplant. The receptor's source is a girl under three years old with combined immunodeficiency, due to receive a stem cell transplant. V and J are TRBV20-1 and TRBJ2-5, with D perhaps TRBD2 (5 bases). The CDR3 protein is CSASSVQEGAQETQYF. DNA of the CDR3: TGCAGTGCTAGTTCGGTCCAAGAGGGAGCCCAAGAGACCCAGTACTTC.